The clone carrying this T cell receptor beta chain was seen just once. The antigen remains undetermined. This specimen comes from a study of T cells in tuberculosis. Study overall: The T cells targeted glucose monomycolate, a mycobacterial lipid, via CD1B.

The germline CDR1 and CDR2 sequences are SGHRS and YFSETQ. The CDR3 is 15 residues long. J gave up 3 bases and V 3 bases, and 4 bases lay outside the gene matches. Only in-frame clones appear in the TCRdb table, and some are missing; sequencing was by immunoSEQ multiplex PCR. This repertoire shows 35,000 to 55,000 clones, around 96% found once; its top ten account for over 6.5%. The study, taken as a whole, reports: Samples were chosen by availability of cryopreserved specimens. Using the GMM-specific repertoire gave approximately 89% accuracy versus around 70% with motifs.

Sequences were obtained from PBMCs. The receptor comes from a donor aged 5-35 years with latent tuberculosis or without tuberculosis infection. V is TRBV5-1 and J is TRBJ2-1, with 9 bases lining up with TRBD1. Here the CDR3 reads CASSSTGGFYNEQFF. CDR3 coding DNA: TGCGCCAGCAGCTCTACAGGGGGCTTCTACAATGAGCAGTTCTTC.